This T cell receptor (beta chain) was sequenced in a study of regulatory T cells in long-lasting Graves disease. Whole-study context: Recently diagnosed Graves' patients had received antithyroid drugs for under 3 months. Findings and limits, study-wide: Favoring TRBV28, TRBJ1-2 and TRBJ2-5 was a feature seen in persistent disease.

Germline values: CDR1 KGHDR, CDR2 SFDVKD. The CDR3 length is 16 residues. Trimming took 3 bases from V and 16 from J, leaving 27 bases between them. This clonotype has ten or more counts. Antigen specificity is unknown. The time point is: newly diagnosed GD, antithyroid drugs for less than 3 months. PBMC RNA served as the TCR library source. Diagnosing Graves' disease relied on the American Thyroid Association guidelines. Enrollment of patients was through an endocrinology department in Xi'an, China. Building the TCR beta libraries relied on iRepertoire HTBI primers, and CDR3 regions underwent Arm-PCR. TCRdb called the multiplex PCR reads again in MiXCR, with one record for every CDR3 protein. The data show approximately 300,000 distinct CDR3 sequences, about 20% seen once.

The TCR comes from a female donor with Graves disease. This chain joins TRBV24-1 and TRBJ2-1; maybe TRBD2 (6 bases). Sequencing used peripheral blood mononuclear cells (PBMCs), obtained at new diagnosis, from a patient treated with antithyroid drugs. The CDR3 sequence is CATSDPGGTLSTRIFF. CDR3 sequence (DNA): TGTGCCACCAGTGATCCTGGGGGGACTCTCTCCACAAGAATCTTCTTC.